These 3 T cell receptor beta chains came from one sample sequenced in a study of graft-versus-host responses after intestinal transplantation. The repertoire was sequenced with immunoSEQ multiplex PCR; TCRdb's copy has only in-frame clones and lacks some. Among tens of thousands of clones listed, 91% were seen once. The specimen was PBMCs, collected 300 to 320 days after intestinal transplant. These receptor sequences come from a human patient who received an intestinal transplant, so some T cells may come from the graft donor.

The chain joins TRBV28 to TRBJ2-3, with D perhaps matching TRBD2 (7 bases). CDR1 MDHEN and CDR2 SYDVKM come from the germline V gene. The CDR3 totals 18 residues. The V and J ends lost 7 bases and 0 bases respectively, with 23 bases between them. CDR3 protein: CASKLGAGVASSTDTQYF. DNA for the CDR3: TGTGCCAGCAAATTGGGGGCGGGAGTCGCGTCAAGCACAGATACGCAGTATTTT. The whole variable domain, remainder taken from reference TRBV28 and TRBJ2-3, is DVKVTQSSRYLVKRTGEKVFLECVQDMDHENMFWYRQDPGLGLRLIYFSYDVKMKEKGDIPEGYSVSREKKERFSLILESASTNQTSMYLCASKLGAGVASSTDTQYFGPGTRLTVL.

The chain carries TRBV4-1 and TRBJ2-5; weak D call: TRBD1 (5 bases). The J call is in doubt because the DNA end fits TRBJ2-7 better. CDR1 and CDR2 from the germline V gene are MGHRA and YSYEKL. CDR3 length equals 18 residues. The CDR3 DNA follows: TGCGCCAGCAGCCAAGATGCTTCAGGGCCCACTCTAGCCTACGAGCAGTACTTC. It specifies CASSQDASGPTLAYEQYF.

This chain links TRBV28 with TRBJ1-2; 7 nucleotides agree with TRBD1. V gave up 6 bases and J gave up 8 bases; unmatched junction bases: 15. The CDR3 spans 15 residues. Germline V gives CDR1 MDHEN, CDR2 SYDVKM. CDR3 sequence (DNA): TGTGCCAGCAGAGCGACAGGGCGGTTCACAGTAGGCTACACCTTC. Translated, it gives CASRATGRFTVGYTF.